This TCR beta chain was sequenced for a study of shared clonotypes between healthy human individuals. Regarding this clone: Its target is unknown.

Profiling relied on immunoSEQ multiplex PCR, and the TCRdb table lists in-frame clones only, not all of them. The sample includes around 2.3 million clones, approximately 95% seen only once; the top ten take 0.1% to 0.15%. Broader study findings: Sharing across four donors was highest in naive CD4 (roughly 5%) and lowest in memory CD8 (around 0.4%).

Losses at the gene ends were 2 bases for V and 4 bases for J; bases not matched to a gene: 3. Germline assignment: CDR1 SGHVS and CDR2 FNYEAQ. The CDR3 is 14 amino acids. Sequencing was carried out using naive CD4+ T cells sorted from blood. Subset of the sample: CD45RA+ positively selected. V is TRBV7-6 and J is TRBJ2-5; 8 bases are a match to TRBD2. The TCR sequence derives from a man aged 18 to 29 in good health. The CDR3 nucleotides are TGTGCCAGCAGCTTATCGCTAGCGGGAGAGACCCAGTACTTC. This gives the protein CASSLSLAGETQYF.